The source of this TCR beta chain is a study of early T cells in non-severe SARS-CoV-2 infection. Looking at the study overall: Bulk RNA isolated from unsorted whole blood underwent sequencing; chains were not paired.

Trimming shortened V by 0 bases and J by 4 bases, and 11 bases separated the two germline ends. Germline CDR1 reads DFQATT; CDR2 reads SNEGSKA (reference sequence). The CDR3 is 14 amino acids. Individual cDNA molecules received unique molecular identifiers during library preparation. One entry per CDR3 protein, called by TCRdb with MiXCR from the 5' RACE reads. The sample lists tens of thousands of distinct CDR3 sequences; over 13% were seen once. Source: whole blood, taken at baseline. The sequence derives from an adult who was a healthcare worker with PCR-confirmed SARS-CoV-2 infection or an uninfected control (not recorded which). V and J are TRBV20-1 and TRBJ2-3, with D uncertain. The CDR3 here is CSARDTGPADTQYF. CDR3 DNA sequence: TGCAGTGCTAGAGACACGGGCCCCGCAGATACGCAGTATTTT.